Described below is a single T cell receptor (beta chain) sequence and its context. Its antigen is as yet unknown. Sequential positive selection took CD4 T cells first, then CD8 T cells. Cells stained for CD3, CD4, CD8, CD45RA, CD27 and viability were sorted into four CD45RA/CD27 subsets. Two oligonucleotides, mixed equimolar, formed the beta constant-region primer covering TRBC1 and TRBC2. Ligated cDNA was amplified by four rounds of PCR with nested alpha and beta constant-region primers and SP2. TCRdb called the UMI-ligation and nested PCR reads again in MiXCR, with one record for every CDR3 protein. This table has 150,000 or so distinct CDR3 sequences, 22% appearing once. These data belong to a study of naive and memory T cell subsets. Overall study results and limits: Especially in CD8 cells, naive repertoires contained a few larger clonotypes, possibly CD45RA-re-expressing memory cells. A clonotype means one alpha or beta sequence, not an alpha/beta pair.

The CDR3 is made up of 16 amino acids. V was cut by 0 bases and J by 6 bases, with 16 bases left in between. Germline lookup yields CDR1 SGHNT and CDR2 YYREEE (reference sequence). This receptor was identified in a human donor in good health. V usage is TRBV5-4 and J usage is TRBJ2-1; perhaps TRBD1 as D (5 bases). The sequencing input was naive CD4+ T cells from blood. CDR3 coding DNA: TGTGCCAGCAGCTTGGCCGGCAGGGTGGTCCGCAATGAGCAGTTCTTC. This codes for CASSLAGRVVRNEQFF. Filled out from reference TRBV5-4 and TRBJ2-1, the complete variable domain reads ETGVTQSPTHLIKTRGQQVTLRCSSQSGHNTVSWYQQALGQGPQFIFQYYREEENGRGNFPPRFSGLQFPNYSSELNVNALELDDSALYLCASSLAGRVVRNEQFFGPGTRLTVL.